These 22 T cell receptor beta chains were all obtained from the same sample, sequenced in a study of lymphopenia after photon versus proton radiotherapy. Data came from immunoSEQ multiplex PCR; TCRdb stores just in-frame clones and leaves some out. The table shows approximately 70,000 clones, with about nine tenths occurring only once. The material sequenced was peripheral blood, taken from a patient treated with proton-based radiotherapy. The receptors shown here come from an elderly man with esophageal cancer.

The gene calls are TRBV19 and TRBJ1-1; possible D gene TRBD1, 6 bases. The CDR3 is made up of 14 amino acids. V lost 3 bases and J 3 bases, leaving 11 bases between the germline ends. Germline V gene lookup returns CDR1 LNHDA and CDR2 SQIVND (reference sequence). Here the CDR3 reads CASSIPGVYTEAFF. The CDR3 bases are TGTGCCAGTAGTATCCCAGGGGTATACACTGAAGCTTTCTTT.

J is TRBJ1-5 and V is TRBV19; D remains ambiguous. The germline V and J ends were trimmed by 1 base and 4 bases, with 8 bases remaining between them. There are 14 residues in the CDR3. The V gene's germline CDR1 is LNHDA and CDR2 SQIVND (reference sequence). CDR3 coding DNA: TGTGCCAGTAGTATAGTGCAGCCTAATCAGCCCCAGCATTTT. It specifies CASSIVQPNQPQHF. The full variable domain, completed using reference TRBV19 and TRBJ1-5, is DGGITQSPKYLFRKEGQNVTLSCEQNLNHDAMYWYRQDPGQGLRLIYYSQIVNDFQKGDIAEGYSVSREKKESFPLTVTSAQKNPTAFYLCASSIVQPNQPQHFGDGTRLSIL.

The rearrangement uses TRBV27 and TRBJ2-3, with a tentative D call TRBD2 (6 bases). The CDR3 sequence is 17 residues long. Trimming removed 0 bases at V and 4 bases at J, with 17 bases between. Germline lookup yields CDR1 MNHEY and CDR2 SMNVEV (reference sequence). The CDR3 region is CASSLSRAGINSDTQYF. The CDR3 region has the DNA TGTGCCAGCAGTTTATCGAGGGCGGGGATAAACTCAGATACGCAGTATTTT.

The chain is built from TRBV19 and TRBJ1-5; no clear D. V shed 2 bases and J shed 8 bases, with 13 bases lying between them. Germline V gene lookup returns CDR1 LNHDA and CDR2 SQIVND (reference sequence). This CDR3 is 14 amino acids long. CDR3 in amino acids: CASSIIGVGEPQHF. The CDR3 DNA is TGTGCCAGTAGTATAATCGGAGTCGGGGAGCCCCAGCATTTT.

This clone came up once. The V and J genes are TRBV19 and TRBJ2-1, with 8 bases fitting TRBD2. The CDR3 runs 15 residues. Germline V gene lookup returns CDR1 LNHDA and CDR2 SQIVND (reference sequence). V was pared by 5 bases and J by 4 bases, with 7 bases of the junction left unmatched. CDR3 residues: CASSARVAGYNEQFF. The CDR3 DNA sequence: TGTGCCAGTAGTGCCCGGGTAGCGGGGTACAATGAGCAGTTCTTC.

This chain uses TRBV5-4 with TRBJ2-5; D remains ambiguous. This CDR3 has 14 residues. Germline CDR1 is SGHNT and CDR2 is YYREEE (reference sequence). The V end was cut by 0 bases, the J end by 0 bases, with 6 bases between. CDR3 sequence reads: CASSLDQYQETQYF. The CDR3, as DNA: TGTGCCAGCAGCTTGGATCAATACCAAGAGACCCAGTACTTC.

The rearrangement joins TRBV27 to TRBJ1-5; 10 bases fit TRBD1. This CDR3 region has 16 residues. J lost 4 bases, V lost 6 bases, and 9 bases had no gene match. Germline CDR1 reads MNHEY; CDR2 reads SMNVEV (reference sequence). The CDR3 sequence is CASSPQGQGFNQPQHF. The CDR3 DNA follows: TGTGCCAGCAGCCCACAGGGACAGGGGTTTAATCAGCCCCAGCATTTT.

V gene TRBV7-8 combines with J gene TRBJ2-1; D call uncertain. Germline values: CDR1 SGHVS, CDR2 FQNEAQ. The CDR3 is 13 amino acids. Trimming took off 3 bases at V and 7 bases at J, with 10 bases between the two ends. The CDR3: CASSFAKWNEQFF. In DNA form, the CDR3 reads TGTGCCAGCAGCTTTGCTAAATGGAATGAGCAGTTCTTC.

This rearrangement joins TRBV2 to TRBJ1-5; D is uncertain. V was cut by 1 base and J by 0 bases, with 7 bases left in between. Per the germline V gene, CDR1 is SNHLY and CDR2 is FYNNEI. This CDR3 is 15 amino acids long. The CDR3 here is CASSEGHYSNQPQHF. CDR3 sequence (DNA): TGTGCCAGCAGTGAAGGTCATTATAGCAATCAGCCCCAGCATTTT.

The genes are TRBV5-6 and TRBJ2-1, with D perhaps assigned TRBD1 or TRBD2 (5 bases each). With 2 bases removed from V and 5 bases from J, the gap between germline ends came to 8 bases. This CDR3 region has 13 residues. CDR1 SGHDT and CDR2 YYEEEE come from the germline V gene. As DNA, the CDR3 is TGTGCCAGCAGCTTCGGGACCCACAATGAGCAGTTCTTC. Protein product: CASSFGTHNEQFF.

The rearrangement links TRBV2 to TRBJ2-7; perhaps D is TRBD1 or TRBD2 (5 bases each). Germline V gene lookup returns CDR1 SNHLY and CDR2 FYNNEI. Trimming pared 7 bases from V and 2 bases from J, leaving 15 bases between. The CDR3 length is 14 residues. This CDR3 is CASMGMGVTYEQYF. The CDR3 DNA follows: TGTGCCAGCATGGGTATGGGGGTTACCTACGAGCAGTACTTC.

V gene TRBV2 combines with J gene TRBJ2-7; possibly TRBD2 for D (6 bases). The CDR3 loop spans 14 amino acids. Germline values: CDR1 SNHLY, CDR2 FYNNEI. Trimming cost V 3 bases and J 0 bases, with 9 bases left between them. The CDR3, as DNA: TGTGCCAGCAGTGACGGGCGGGGCTCCTACGAGCAGTACTTC. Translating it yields CASSDGRGSYEQYF.

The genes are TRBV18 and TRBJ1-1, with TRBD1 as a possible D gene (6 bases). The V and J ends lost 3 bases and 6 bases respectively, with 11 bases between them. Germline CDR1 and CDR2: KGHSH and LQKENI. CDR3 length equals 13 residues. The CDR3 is CASSPLGGSEAFF. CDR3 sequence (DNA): TGTGCCAGCTCACCTTTGGGGGGCTCTGAAGCTTTCTTT.

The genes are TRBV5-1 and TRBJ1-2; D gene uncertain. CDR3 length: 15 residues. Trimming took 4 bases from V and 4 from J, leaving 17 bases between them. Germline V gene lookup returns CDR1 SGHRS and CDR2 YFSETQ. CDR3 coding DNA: TGCGCCAGCAGCAAGGGAGAGAAACCCTCCTATGGCTACACCTTC. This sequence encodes CASSKGEKPSYGYTF.

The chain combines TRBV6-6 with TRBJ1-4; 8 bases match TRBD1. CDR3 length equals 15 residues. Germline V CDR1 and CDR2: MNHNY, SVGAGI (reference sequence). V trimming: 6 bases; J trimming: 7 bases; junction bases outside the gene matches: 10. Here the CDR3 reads CASSPSDRGGEKLFF. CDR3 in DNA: TGTGCCAGCAGCCCCTCCGACAGGGGTGGTGAAAAACTGTTTTTT.

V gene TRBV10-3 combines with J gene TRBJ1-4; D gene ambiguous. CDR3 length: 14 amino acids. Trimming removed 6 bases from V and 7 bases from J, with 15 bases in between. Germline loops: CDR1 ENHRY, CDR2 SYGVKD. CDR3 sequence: CAISPGRRGEKLFF. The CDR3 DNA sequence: TGTGCCATCAGCCCGGGGAGGCGGGGTGAAAAACTGTTTTTT.

The CDR3 reads CASSYSPGAGNTIYF. For the CDR3, the DNA is TGCGCCAGCAGCTACTCACCGGGGGCTGGAAACACCATATATTTT. The chain combines TRBV4-1 with TRBJ1-3, with D perhaps TRBD1 (5 bases). Trimming shortened V by 5 bases and J by 2 bases, and 13 bases separated the two germline ends. This CDR3 has 15 amino acids. Germline lookup yields CDR1 MGHRA and CDR2 YSYEKL.

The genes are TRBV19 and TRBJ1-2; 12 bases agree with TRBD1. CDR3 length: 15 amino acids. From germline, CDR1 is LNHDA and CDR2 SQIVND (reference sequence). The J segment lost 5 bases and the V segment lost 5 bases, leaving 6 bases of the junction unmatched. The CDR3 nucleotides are TGTGCCAGTAGTCCAGGGACAGGGGGCTGGTATGGCTACACCTTC. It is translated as CASSPGTGGWYGYTF.

CDR3 residues: CASSVGGRAYEQYF. CDR3 coding DNA: TGTGCCAGCAGCGTAGGCGGGAGGGCCTACGAGCAGTACTTC. The chain carries TRBV9 and TRBJ2-7, with TRBD2 matching over 9 bases. Germline assignment: CDR1 SGDLS and CDR2 YYNGEE. With V trimmed by 0 bases and J by 2 bases, 0 bases remained unmatched. The length of the CDR3 is 14 residues.

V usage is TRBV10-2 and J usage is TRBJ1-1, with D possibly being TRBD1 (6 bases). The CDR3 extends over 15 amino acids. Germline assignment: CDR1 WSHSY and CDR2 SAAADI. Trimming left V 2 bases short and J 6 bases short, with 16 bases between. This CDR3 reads CASSEMVGAPPEAFF. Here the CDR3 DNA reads TGCGCCAGCAGTGAGATGGTGGGGGCCCCCCCTGAAGCTTTCTTT.

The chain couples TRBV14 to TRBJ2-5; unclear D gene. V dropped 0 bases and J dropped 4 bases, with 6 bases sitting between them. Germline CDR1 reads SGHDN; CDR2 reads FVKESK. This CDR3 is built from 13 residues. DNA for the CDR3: TGTGCCAGCAGCCAAGATTTGGCAGAGACCCAGTACTTC. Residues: CASSQDLAETQYF.

The CDR3 DNA reads as TGCGCCAGCAGCCCGGTCCCGGGACAGGGTCGGGTGCAGTACTTC. It is translated as CASSPVPGQGRVQYF. V is TRBV5-1 and J is TRBJ2-7, with 9 bases identical to TRBD1. CDR3 length: 15 amino acids. From germline, CDR1 is SGHRS and CDR2 YFSETQ. Trimming cost V 4 bases and J 9 bases; bases outside gene matches: 14.